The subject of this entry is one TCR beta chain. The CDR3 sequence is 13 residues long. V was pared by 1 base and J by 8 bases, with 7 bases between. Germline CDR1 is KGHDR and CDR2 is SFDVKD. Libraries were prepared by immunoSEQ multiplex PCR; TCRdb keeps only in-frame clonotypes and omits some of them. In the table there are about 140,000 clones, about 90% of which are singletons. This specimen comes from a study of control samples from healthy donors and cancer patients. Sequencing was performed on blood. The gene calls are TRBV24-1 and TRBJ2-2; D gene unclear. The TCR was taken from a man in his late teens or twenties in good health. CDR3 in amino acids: CATSDLRAGELFF. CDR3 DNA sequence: TGTGCCACCAGTGATTTAAGGGCTGGGGAGCTGTTTTTT.